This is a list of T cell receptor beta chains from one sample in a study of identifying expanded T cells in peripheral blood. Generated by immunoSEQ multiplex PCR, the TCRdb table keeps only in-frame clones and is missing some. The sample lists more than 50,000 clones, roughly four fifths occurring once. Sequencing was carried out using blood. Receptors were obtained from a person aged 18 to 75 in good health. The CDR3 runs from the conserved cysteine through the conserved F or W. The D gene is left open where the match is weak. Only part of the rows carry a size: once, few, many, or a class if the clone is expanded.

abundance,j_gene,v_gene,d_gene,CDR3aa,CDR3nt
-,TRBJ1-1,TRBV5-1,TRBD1,CASSVKTGVAEAFF,TGCGCCAGCAGCGTTAAGACAGGGGTCGCTGAAGCTTTCTTT
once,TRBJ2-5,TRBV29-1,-,CSVTGPPETQYF,TGCAGCGTTACGGGACCCCCAGAGACCCAGTACTTC
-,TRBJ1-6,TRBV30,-,CAGTTSDNSPLHF,TGTGCCGGTACGACCTCTGATAATTCACCCCTCCACTTT
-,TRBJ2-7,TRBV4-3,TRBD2,CASSQIAGDYEQYF,TGCGCCAGCAGCCAAATAGCGGGAGACTACGAGCAGTACTTC
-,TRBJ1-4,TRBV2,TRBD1,CASIQTGGEKLFF,TGTGCCAGCATTCAGACAGGGGGTGAAAAACTGTTTTTT
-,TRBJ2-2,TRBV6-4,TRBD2,CASSALSAGETGELFF,TGTGCCAGCAGTGCGTTATCGGCGGGAGAAACCGGGGAGCTGTTTTTT
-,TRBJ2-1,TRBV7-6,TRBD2,CASSSSSGGYNEQFF,TGTGCCAGCAGCTCCTCTAGCGGGGGGTACAATGAGCAGTTCTTC
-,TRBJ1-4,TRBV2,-,CASRRESTNEKLFF,TGTGCCAGCAGGAGGGAATCAACTAATGAAAAACTGTTTTTT
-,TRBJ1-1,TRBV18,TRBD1,CASSPSMRTGSNTEAFF,TGTGCCAGCTCTCCCAGTATGAGGACAGGGTCGAACACTGAAGCTTTCTTT
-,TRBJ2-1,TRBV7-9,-,CASTSGGTENEQFF,TGTGCCAGCACTTCGGGCGGCACGGAGAATGAGCAGTTCTTC
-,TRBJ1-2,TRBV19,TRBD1,CASSGQGGGYTF,TGTGCCAGTAGTGGACAGGGCGGGGGCTACACCTTC
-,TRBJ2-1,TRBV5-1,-,CASSSNRAHNEQFF,TGCGCCAGCAGCTCGAATCGAGCCCACAATGAGCAGTTCTTC
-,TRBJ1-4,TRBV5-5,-,CASSPRGGGEKLFF,TGTGCCAGCAGCCCGAGGGGTGGTGGCGAAAAACTGTTTTTT
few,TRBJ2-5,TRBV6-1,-,CASTFGQLGETQYF,TGTGCCAGCACCTTTGGACAGCTGGGGGAGACCCAGTACTTC
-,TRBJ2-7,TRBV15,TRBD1,CATSRDQGAYEQYF,TGTGCCACCAGCAGAGATCAGGGGGCATACGAGCAGTACTTC
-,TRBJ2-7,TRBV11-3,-,CASSLNPGKVSEQYF,TGTGCCAGCAGCTTAAACCCTGGAAAAGTGAGCGAGCAGTACTTC
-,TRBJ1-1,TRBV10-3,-,CAISLGPTDYEAFF,TGTGCCATCAGCCTGGGGCCTACCGACTATGAAGCTTTCTTT
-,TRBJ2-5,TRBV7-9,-,CASSLGRGRPETQYF,TGTGCCAGCAGCTTAGGGCGGGGACGACCGGAGACCCAGTACTTC
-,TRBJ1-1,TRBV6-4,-,CASSDSGTTEAFF,TGTGCCAGCAGTGACTCTGGCACCACTGAAGCTTTCTTT
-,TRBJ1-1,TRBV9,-,CASSAVSGGYPEAFF,TGTGCCAGCAGCGCTGTATCGGGGGGGTACCCTGAAGCTTTCTTT
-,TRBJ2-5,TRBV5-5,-,CASRQETQYF,TGTGCCAGCAGGCAAGAGACCCAGTACTTC
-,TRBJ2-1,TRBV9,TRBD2,CASSVAGLAGGSYNEQFF,TGTGCCAGCAGCGTAGCAGGACTAGCGGGAGGATCCTACAATGAGCAGTTCTTC
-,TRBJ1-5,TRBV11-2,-,CASSLGSFSNQPQHF,TGTGCCAGCAGCTTGGGGTCATTCAGCAATCAGCCCCAGCATTTT
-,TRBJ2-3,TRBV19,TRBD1,CASSIGTGDTQYF,TGTGCCAGTAGTATAGGGACAGGGGATACGCAGTATTTT
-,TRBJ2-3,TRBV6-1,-,CASSGGTSTDTQYF,TGTGCCAGCAGTGGGGGTACTAGCACAGATACGCAGTATTTT
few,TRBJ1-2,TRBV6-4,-,CASSDSQGPGGGYTF,TGTGCCAGCAGTGACTCCCAGGGGCCGGGAGGTGGCTACACCTTC
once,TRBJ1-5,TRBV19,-,CASIGWQGKNQPQHF,TGTGCCAGTATCGGCTGGCAGGGAAAAAATCAGCCCCAGCATTTT
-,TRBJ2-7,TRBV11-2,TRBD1,CASSARTGENTGEQYF,TGTGCCAGCAGCGCGAGAACAGGGGAGAATACGGGCGAGCAGTACTTC
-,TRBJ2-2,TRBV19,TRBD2,CASRGLATTGELFF,TGTGCCAGTCGGGGACTAGCCACCACCGGGGAGCTGTTTTTT
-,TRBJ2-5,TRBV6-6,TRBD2,CASSEVAGGYGETQYF,TGTGCCAGCTCCGAAGTCGCGGGGGGGTATGGAGAGACCCAGTACTTC
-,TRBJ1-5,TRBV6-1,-,CASSGDWAVSNQPQHF,TGTGCCAGCAGTGGAGACTGGGCCGTGAGCAATCAGCCCCAGCATTTT
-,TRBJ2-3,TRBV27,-,CASSGGTDTQYF,TGTGCCAGCAGCGGAGGCACAGATACGCAGTATTTT
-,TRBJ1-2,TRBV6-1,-,CATGGAGGYGYTF,TGTGCCACCGGGGGGGCGGGAGGCTATGGCTACACCTTC
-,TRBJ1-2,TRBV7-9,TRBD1,CASSNSGGVLGGYTF,TGTGCCAGCAGCAATTCAGGGGGCGTTCTGGGAGGCTACACCTTC
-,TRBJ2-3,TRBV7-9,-,CASSRQTDTQYF,TGTGCCAGCAGCCGACAGACAGATACGCAGTATTTT
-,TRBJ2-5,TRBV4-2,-,CASSQGGGGRGTQYF,TGTGCCAGCAGCCAAGGAGGGGGGGGCCGAGGGACCCAGTACTTC
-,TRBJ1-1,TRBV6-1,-,CASSVSGGTEAFF,TGTGCCAGCAGCGTAAGTGGGGGCACTGAAGCTTTCTTT